The rows below give T cell receptor gamma chains drawn from one sample of a study of human gamma delta and Vdelta1 T cells. TCRdb reanalysed the PCR reads with CATT. Of about 3,900 gamma-chain clones in the sample, 16% were seen once. Their antigen targets remain unknown. Sample: Vdelta1 gamma-delta T cells from blood grown in culture (DOT cells). The receptors were gathered from a human donor in good health. Each CDR3 is given with its conserved first and last residue. The order of the fields is V gene, clone size, J gene, CDR3 DNA, CDR3 protein. The size of a clone is reported for some rows only, either as once, few or many, or as a class for expanded clones.

V: TRGV4; size: -; J: TRGJ1/TRGJ2; DNA: TGTGCCACCTGGACGCCTGGGGGCTATTATAAGAAACTCTTT; CDR3: CATWTPGGYYKKLF
V: TRGV10; size: medium-sized; J: TRGJ1/TRGJ2; DNA: TGTGCTGCGTGGGATTATAGATCGAAGAAACTCTTT; CDR3: CAAWDYRSKKLF
V: TRGV4; size: few; J: TRGJP2; DNA: TGTGCCACCTGGGATGGGAACATTCGGGGTGATTGGATCAAGACGTTT; CDR3: CATWDGNIRGDWIKTF
V: TRGV2; size: large; J: TRGJ1/TRGJ2; DNA: TGTGCCACCTGGGACGGGCAAGGTTTGTTCTTT; CDR3: CATWDGQGLFF
V: TRGV2; size: -; J: TRGJ1/TRGJ2; DNA: TGTGCCACCTGGGACGGCCCATCTTATTATAAGAAACTCTTT; CDR3: CATWDGPSYYKKLF
V: TRGV4; size: few; J: TRGJ1/TRGJ2; DNA: TGTGCCACCTGGGATGGGGGCAATTATTATAAGAAACTCTTT; CDR3: CATWDGGNYYKKLF
V: TRGV2; size: medium-sized; J: TRGJ1/TRGJ2; DNA: TGTGCCACCTGGGCTTATTATTATAAGAAACTCTTT; CDR3: CATWAYYYKKLF
V: TRGV5P; size: -; J: TRGJ1/TRGJ2; DNA: TGTGCCACCTGGGCCCACGCGGGATATAAGAAACTCTTT; CDR3: CATWAHAGYKKLF
V: TRGV8; size: few; J: TRGJP2; DNA: TGTGCCACAAATATTGGTAGTGATTGGATCAAGACGTTT; CDR3: CATNIGSDWIKTF
V: TRGV4; size: few; J: TRGJ1/TRGJ2; DNA: TGTGCCACCTGGGATACGGACTATTATAAGAAACTCTTT; CDR3: CATWDTDYYKKLF
V: TRGV4; size: medium-sized; J: TRGJ1/TRGJ2; DNA: TGTGCCACCTGGGATGGCCCTGGCAATAAGAAACTCTTT; CDR3: CATWDGPGNKKLF
V: TRGV9; size: few; J: TRGJ1/TRGJ2; DNA: TGTGCCTTGTGGGAGGTAGTTCCCGATAAGAAACTCTTT; CDR3: CALWEVVPDKKLF
V: TRGV5; size: -; J: TRGJ1/TRGJ2; DNA: TGTGCCACCTGGGGCCCGAATTATTATAAGAAACTCTTT; CDR3: CATWGPNYYKKLF
V: TRGV4; size: -; J: TRGJ1/TRGJ2; DNA: TGTGCCACCTGGGATGGGTGGAATTATTATAAGAAACTCTTT; CDR3: CATWDGWNYYKKLF
V: TRGV2; size: -; J: TRGJ1/TRGJ2; DNA: TGTGCCACCTGGGACGGGTACCGGTCCGGGAATAAGAAACTCTTT; CDR3: CATWDGYRSGNKKLF
V: TRGV8; size: medium-sized; J: TRGJ1/TRGJ2; DNA: TGTGCCACCTGGGCTACCCAAGGTGTTTTTCATTATAAGAAACTCTTT; CDR3: CATWATQGVFHYKKLF
V: TRGV5; size: -; J: TRGJ1/TRGJ2; DNA: TGTGCCACCTGGGACAGGCAACGGTATAAGAAACTCTTT; CDR3: CATWDRQRYKKLF
V: TRGV9; size: medium-sized; J: TRGJ1/TRGJ2; DNA: TGTGCCTTGTGGGAGTTGTATAAGAAACTCTTT; CDR3: CALWELYKKLF
V: TRGV9; size: medium-sized; J: TRGJ1/TRGJ2; DNA: TGTGCCTTGTTTTTAGAGGAGAAACTCTTT; CDR3: CALFLEEKLF
V: TRGV4; size: -; J: TRGJ1/TRGJ2; DNA: TGTGCCACCTGGGATGTCTCCAAGAAACTCTTT; CDR3: CATWDVSKKLF
V: TRGV3; size: -; J: TRGJ1/TRGJ2; DNA: TGTGCCACCTGGGACACCACTGTCTATAAGAAACTCTTT; CDR3: CATWDTTVYKKLF
V: TRGV3; size: medium-sized; J: TRGJP2; DNA: TGTGCCACCTGGGACAGCCCGAGTAGTGATTGGATCAAGACGTTT; CDR3: CATWDSPSSDWIKTF
V: TRGV8; size: -; J: TRGJ1/TRGJ2; DNA: TGTGCCACCTGGGATATGGATTATTATAAGAAACTCTTT; CDR3: CATWDMDYYKKLF
V: TRGV4; size: -; J: TRGJ1/TRGJ2; DNA: TGTGCCACCTGGGATGTCCTCAGTTATAAGAAACTCTTT; CDR3: CATWDVLSYKKLF
V: TRGV4; size: medium-sized; J: TRGJ1/TRGJ2; DNA: TGTGCCACCTGGGATGGGCCACTGGTGAATTATTATAAGAAACTCTTT; CDR3: CATWDGPLVNYYKKLF
V: TRGV8; size: few; J: TRGJ1/TRGJ2; DNA: TGTGCCACCCTGAATTATTATAAGAAACTCTTT; CDR3: CATLNYYKKLF
V: TRGV2; size: -; J: TRGJ1/TRGJ2; DNA: TGTGCCACCTGGGACGGTCATTATAAGAAACTCTTT; CDR3: CATWDGHYKKLF
V: TRGV9; size: -; J: TRGJ1/TRGJ2; DNA: TGTGCCTTGTGGGCAAGCTATAAGAAACTCTTT; CDR3: CALWASYKKLF
V: TRGV2; size: -; J: TRGJP2; DNA: TGTGCCACCTGGGACGGGTGGGGCAGGATCAAGACGTTT; CDR3: CATWDGWGRIKTF
V: TRGV3; size: few; J: TRGJ1/TRGJ2; DNA: TGTGCCACCTGGGACAGGCGGGGACATTATAAGAAACTCTTT; CDR3: CATWDRRGHYKKLF
V: TRGV4; size: few; J: TRGJ1/TRGJ2; DNA: TGTGCCACCTGGGATCCATATAAGAAACTCTTT; CDR3: CATWDPYKKLF
V: TRGV9; size: -; J: TRGJ1/TRGJ2; DNA: TGTGCCTTGTGGGAGGTGCAATCTGATTATTATAAGAAACTCTTT; CDR3: CALWEVQSDYYKKLF
V: TRGV8; size: few; J: TRGJP2; DNA: TGTGCCACCTGGGAACGCCTAGGGAGTGATTGGATCAAGACGTTT; CDR3: CATWERLGSDWIKTF
V: TRGV4; size: -; J: TRGJ1/TRGJ2; DNA: TGTGCCACCTGGGATTACGCCCCTATAGATAAGAAACTCTTT; CDR3: CATWDYAPIDKKLF
V: TRGV8; size: few; J: TRGJ1/TRGJ2; DNA: TGTGCCACCTGGGAAAGTTATTATAAGAAACTCTTT; CDR3: CATWESYYKKLF
V: TRGV4; size: -; J: TRGJ1/TRGJ2; DNA: TGTGCCACCTGGGAACGATTTAGGGAGGGTTATTATAAGAAACTCTTT; CDR3: CATWERFREGYYKKLF
V: TRGV2; size: medium-sized; J: TRGJP1; DNA: TGTGCCACCTGGGACGGTATCGGTTGGTTCAAGATATTT; CDR3: CATWDGIGWFKIF
V: TRGV10; size: -; J: TRGJP1; DNA: TGTGCTGCGTGGGATTATCCCCCCACTGGTTGGTTCAAGATATTT; CDR3: CAAWDYPPTGWFKIF
V: TRGV8; size: -; J: TRGJ1/TRGJ2; DNA: TGTGCCACCTGGGATCCCTCAGACCCTTATTATAAGAAACTCTTT; CDR3: CATWDPSDPYYKKLF
V: TRGV3; size: medium-sized; J: TRGJ1/TRGJ2; DNA: TGTGCCACCTGGGACAGGCTGCTCCGAGGTTATTATAAGAAACTCTTT; CDR3: CATWDRLLRGYYKKLF
V: TRGV9; size: -; J: TRGJP1; DNA: TGTGCCTTGTGGGAGGTGCGTTACGATACCACTGGTTGGTTCAAGATATTT; CDR3: CALWEVRYDTTGWFKIF
V: TRGV3; size: -; J: TRGJP2; DNA: TGTGCCACCTGGGACAGGCGTAGTGATTGGATCAAGACGTTT; CDR3: CATWDRRSDWIKTF
V: TRGV4; size: medium-sized; J: TRGJ1/TRGJ2; DNA: TGTGCCACCTGGGATGGGTTGGCTTATAAGAAACTCTTT; CDR3: CATWDGLAYKKLF
V: TRGV3; size: -; J: TRGJ1/TRGJ2; DNA: TGTGCCACCTGGGACGGGGGCTGGAAACTCTTT; CDR3: CATWDGGWKLF
V: TRGV3; size: large; J: TRGJ1/TRGJ2; DNA: TGTGCCACCTGGGACAGGCTTGATTATTATAAGAAACTCTTT; CDR3: CATWDRLDYYKKLF
V: TRGV4; size: -; J: TRGJP2; DNA: TGTGCCACCTGGGATGGGCCGGGTAGTGATTGGATCAAGACGTTT; CDR3: CATWDGPGSDWIKTF
V: TRGV4; size: few; J: TRGJ1/TRGJ2; DNA: TGTGCCACCTGGGATGGGCCCCATAAGAAACTCTTT; CDR3: CATWDGPHKKLF
V: TRGV5P; size: medium-sized; J: TRGJ1/TRGJ2; DNA: TGTGCCACCTGGCTTAGGAGGTGTGAGGGTGATAAGAAACTCTTT; CDR3: CATWLRRCEGDKKLF